This T cell receptor (beta chain) originates from a study of T cells in Graves' hyperthyroidism and ophthalmopathy. Points from the study as a whole: In blood, most of the thyroid clonotypes expanded above 0.001 were also present.

RNA transcripts yielded amplified TCR beta CDR3 regions. First-round RT-PCR targeting the TCR CDR3 was performed with the HTBI primer set. Each CDR3 protein gets one entry after TCRdb re-called the multiplex PCR reads with MiXCR. This table has nearly 750,000 distinct CDR3 sequences, about 35% appearing once. Trimming cost V 2 bases and J 5 bases, with 7 bases left between them. CDR1 MNHEY and CDR2 SVGAGI come from the germline V gene. There are 12 residues in the CDR3. For this clonotype: The antigen is unknown.

The sample comprised blood. The rearrangement joins TRBV6-5 to TRBJ2-7; D gene uncertain. The receptor was isolated from a woman aged 35 to 49 with Graves' hyperthyroidism. The CDR3 sequence: CASSYPAHEQYF. The CDR3 DNA follows: TGTGCCAGCAGTTACCCGGCTCACGAGCAGTACTTC.